This T cell receptor (beta chain) was sequenced in a study of T-cell memory formation after mild COVID-19. Findings and limits, study-wide: The study found contracting CD4+ clones mainly in CM and EM and contracting CD8+ clones in EMRA. There were some responding clones in pre-infection memory, which suggested that cross-reactive memory had joined.

The 5'RACE method, run with constant-segment primers, produced TCR alpha and TCR beta cDNA libraries (carrying sample barcodes and UMIs). TCRdb called the 5' RACE reads again in MiXCR, with one record for every CDR3 protein. This sample has 200,000 to 250,000 distinct CDR3 sequences, with around 30% found just once. The germline V gene has CDR1 SGHRS and CDR2 YFSETQ. The CDR3 runs to 15 residues. V was shortened by 0 bases and J by 2 bases, with 11 bases between the two germline ends. Points on this clonotype: Its antigen is still unknown.

V is TRBV5-1 and J is TRBJ1-2; D is possibly TRBD1 (6 bases). Sequenced material: PBMCs or a T cell subset sorted from them (not recorded which). The sequence derives from an adult woman who had mild COVID-19 (a few samples of this study predate the infection). Cell type and time point are not known. Here the CDR3 reads CASSLASGDNYGYTF. The CDR3 DNA is TGCGCCAGCAGCTTGGCCTCAGGGGACAACTATGGCTACACCTTC.